The sequence of this TCR beta chain was determined in a study of blood T cell repertoires in COVID-19. Study at large: Sample material is recorded as cDNA or gDNA derived from T cells, B-cell-depleted T cells, or PBMCs.

Recruits, aged about 18 to 100 years, lived in 24 US areas. Participant-given clinical history determined each cohort assignment. Exposed enrollees had met someone with a PCR-confirmed or clinician-diagnosed COVID-19 case at some point within the 2 weeks before study entry. The CDR3 spans 15 residues. Germline lookup yields CDR1 SNHLY and CDR2 FYNNEI. The V gene lost 6 bases and the J gene lost 0 bases, with 13 bases spanning the gap. The repertoire was sequenced with immunoSEQ multiplex PCR; TCRdb's copy has only in-frame clones and lacks some. In the table there are about 280,000 clones, about 91% of which are singletons.

This TCR was recovered from a man between 35 and 55 years old who had been exposed to COVID-19. The sample consisted of PBMCs or T cells enriched from blood (not recorded which). This sequence joins TRBV2 and TRBJ2-3; TRBD1 is a possible D gene (6 bases). DNA of the CDR3: TGTGCCAGCAGGTGGACAGCTACTAGCACAGATACGCAGTATTTT. This codes for CASRWTATSTDTQYF.